This TCR beta chain was documented in a study of blood T cell repertoires in COVID-19. About the research overall: There were acute and convalescent COVID-19 samples, and they came from the United States, Italy and Spain. In each case, the material was cDNA or gDNA derived from T cells, B-cell-depleted T cells, or PBMCs.

As processed by the authors: Amplification with reference gene primers provided the estimates of nucleated cell counts. Profiled with immunoSEQ multiplex PCR; TCRdb holds only in-frame clones, not every one. V and J calls and clone size are given by that table; D and trimming were obtained from the DNA. In the table there are about 250,000 clones, roughly 86% of which are singletons. The CDR3 is 14 residues long. The germline V gene has CDR1 KGHSH and CDR2 LQKENI. Trimming removed 5 bases from V and 5 bases from J, with 14 bases in between. V usage is TRBV18 and J usage is TRBJ2-3, with D tentatively TRBD1 (6 bases). This TCR derives from a woman younger than 45 with acute or convalescent COVID-19. Sequencing was carried out using peripheral blood. CDR3 in DNA: TGTGCCAGCTCAAAGGCCGGGACATTAGATACGCAGTATTTT. Translation gives CASSKAGTLDTQYF. Looking up the rest from reference TRBV18 and TRBJ2-3 gives the full variable domain: NAGVMQNPRHLVRRRGQEARLRCSPMKGHSHVYWYRQLPEEGLKFMVYLQKENIIDESGMPKERFSAEFPKEGPSILRIQQVVRGDSAAYFCASSKAGTLDTQYFGPGTRLTVL.